Listed below are T cell receptor beta chains from one sample, sequenced in a study of cytomegalovirus exposure and HLA in healthy donors. Generated by immunoSEQ multiplex PCR, the TCRdb table keeps only in-frame clones and is missing some. The repertoire holds 85,000 to 100,000 clones, around 64% seen once, with 2% to 2.5% in the top ten. Source material: PBMCs. The origin of the receptors is a human donor in good health. CDR3s include the opening cysteine and the closing phenylalanine or tryptophan. A D gene is named only where the DNA matches it firmly. Some rows mark clone size as missing; the rest say once, few, many or name a class of expanded clone.

>.|TRBJ1-1|TRBV5-5|TRBD1
TGTGCCAGCAGCTTCGGGACAGATTGGACTGAAGCTTTCTTT
CASSFGTDWTEAFF
>once|TRBJ2-5|TRBV2|.
TGTGCCAGCAGTCCCCGGACAAGCCAAGAGACCCAGTACTTC
CASSPRTSQETQYF
>.|TRBJ2-1|TRBV19|.
TGTGCCAGTAGGGAGAGTAGCGCCTACAATGAGCAGTTCTTC
CASRESSAYNEQFF
>once|TRBJ1-5|TRBV7-2|TRBD1
TGTGCCAGCAGCTTTGACAGGGATCAGCCCCAGCATTTT
CASSFDRDQPQHF
>.|TRBJ1-4|TRBV7-2|.
TGTGCCAGCAGCCCTTCCAGGACTAATGAAAAACTGTTTTTT
CASSPSRTNEKLFF
>.|TRBJ1-1|TRBV5-8|TRBD1
TGTGCCAGCAGCTTGGCTCGGGACAGGACCAACACTGAAGCTTTCTTT
CASSLARDRTNTEAFF
>.|TRBJ2-7|TRBV7-9|.
TGTGCCAGCAGCTTCACCGGGACAAGCTACGAGCAGTACTTC
CASSFTGTSYEQYF
>.|TRBJ1-5|TRBV27|.
TGTGCCAGCTCCCGGGACAAAGAGTATCAGCCCCAGCATTTT
CASSRDKEYQPQHF
>.|TRBJ2-2|TRBV15|.
TGTGCCACCAGCAATAACCGGGACATATCGAACACCGGGGAGCTGTTTTTT
CATSNNRDISNTGELFF
>.|TRBJ2-5|TRBV7-9|TRBD1
TGTGCCAGCAGGTCGACAGGGCCTTTCATGGCCCAGTACTTC
CASRSTGPFMAQYF
>.|TRBJ2-3|TRBV2|.
TGTGCCAGCAGTGTGATGCAGGGCGGCACAGATACGCAGTATTTT
CASSVMQGGTDTQYF
>.|TRBJ1-5|TRBV19|TRBD1
TGTGCCAGTAGTATTGGCCAGGGGGTAAATCAGCCCCAGCATTTT
CASSIGQGVNQPQHF
>.|TRBJ1-1|TRBV19|TRBD1
TGTGCCAGTAGTGTCCCTCTCTTGGACAGGCCTGAAGCTTTCTTT
CASSVPLLDRPEAFF
>.|TRBJ2-7|TRBV5-8|TRBD1
TGTGCCAGCAGCCTACGACAGGGAGACTACGAGCAGTACTTC
CASSLRQGDYEQYF
>.|TRBJ2-7|TRBV10-3|.
TGTGCCATCAGTGAGACAGGCGCGCAGTACTTC
CAISETGAQYF
>.|TRBJ2-7|TRBV29-1|.
TGCAGCGTTGAAGGGGCCGGGAAGAGCTCCTACGAGCAGTACTTC
CSVEGAGKSSYEQYF
>.|TRBJ2-1|TRBV5-1|TRBD2
TGCGCCAGCCACCCTAGAGCGAGCGGGGGGGCCAATGAGCAGTTCTTC
CASHPRASGGANEQFF
>few|TRBJ1-1|TRBV7-2|.
TGTGCCAGCAGCCCACGAGCGGTTATGAACACTGAAGCTTTCTTT
CASSPRAVMNTEAFF
>.|TRBJ2-3|TRBV11-3|TRBD2
TGTGCCAGCAGCCTCGGACCCACGGGGGGAACGAGGTATTTT
CASSLGPTGGTRYF
>few|TRBJ2-4|TRBV5-1|TRBD1
TGCGCCAGCAGCTTAGAAAAAGGACAGGCGGGAAACATTCAGTACTTC
CASSLEKGQAGNIQYF
>few|TRBJ1-4|TRBV7-9|TRBD1
TGTGCCAGCAGCTTCCCGGGACAGATGAATGAAAAACTGTTTTTT
CASSFPGQMNEKLFF
>once|TRBJ2-2|TRBV7-7|.
TGTGCCAGCAGCTCGGGACTTCCGGACACCGGGGAGCTGTTTTTT
CASSSGLPDTGELFF
>.|TRBJ2-1|TRBV11-2|TRBD2
TGTGCCAGCAGTTTAGCGGGGGGGCTTGAGCAGTTCTTC
CASSLAGGLEQFF
>.|TRBJ1-3|TRBV19|TRBD1
TGTGCCAGTAGCCCTGACAGGGACTCTGGAAACACCATATATTTT
CASSPDRDSGNTIYF
>.|TRBJ2-7|TRBV23-1|TRBD1
TGCGCCAGCAATACGACCTCCGGGACAGGGGCCTACGAGCAGTACTTC
CASNTTSGTGAYEQYF
>.|TRBJ2-2|TRBV5-6|.
TGTGCCAGCAGCTTGGCCGTGGGGGCGGGCACCGGGGAGCTGTTTTTT
CASSLAVGAGTGELFF
>.|TRBJ2-7|TRBV18|.
TGTGCCAGCTCACCGAGGCAGGGGAAGGACGAGCAGTACTTC
CASSPRQGKDEQYF
>once|TRBJ1-4|TRBV27|.
TGTGCCAGCAGTTTATCCGATGGACAGATAACTAATGAAAAACTGTTTTTT
CASSLSDGQITNEKLFF
>.|TRBJ1-5|TRBV6-5|TRBD1
TGTGCCAGCAGCCGACAGGGGTCCAGTCGCCAGCCCCAGCATTTT
CASSRQGSSRQPQHF
>few|TRBJ1-1|TRBV6-6|.
TGTGCCAGCAAAAGCGTCACAGGCACTGAAGCTTTCTTT
CASKSVTGTEAFF
>.|TRBJ2-5|TRBV2|TRBD1
TGTGCCAGCAGTTACCGGCCCGGGACAGAAGAGACCCAGTACTTC
CASSYRPGTEETQYF
>few|TRBJ1-1|TRBV14|.
TGTGCCAGCAGCCAAGTGAGGTTGAACACTGAAGCTTTCTTT
CASSQVRLNTEAFF
>.|TRBJ2-1|TRBV5-8|TRBD2
TGTGCCAGCAGCTTGGGAGCGGGGGGGCACAATGAGCAGTTCTTC
CASSLGAGGHNEQFF
>few|TRBJ2-7|TRBV29-1|TRBD2
TGCAGCGTAAATAGCGGGGGAGCCTCTTACGAGCAGTACTTC
CSVNSGGASYEQYF
>.|TRBJ2-7|TRBV5-1|.
TGCGCCAGCAGCACGGGGAGCCCCACTTCCGAGCAGTACTTC
CASSTGSPTSEQYF
>.|TRBJ2-1|TRBV19|TRBD2
TGTGCCAGCCGGCGGGGGTCAGGGAGCAATGAGCAGTTCTTC
CASRRGSGSNEQFF
>.|TRBJ1-5|TRBV30|TRBD1
TGTGCCTGGAGGGCAGGGGGCTCGGATCAGCCCCAGCATTTT
CAWRAGGSDQPQHF
>few|TRBJ1-1|TRBV27|TRBD1
TGTGCCAGCAGAAAACAGGGGGCCATTGAAGCTTTCTTT
CASRKQGAIEAFF
>.|TRBJ1-4|TRBV5-4|.
TGTGCCAGCAGCTTGGACCAGGGGAACCATGAAAAACTGTTTTTT
CASSLDQGNHEKLFF
>.|TRBJ2-5|TRBV11-2|.
TGTGCCAGCAGTTTTATTGAGGCGACCCAGTACTTC
CASSFIEATQYF
>few|TRBJ2-1|TRBV19|.
TGTGCCAGTAGTATAGTAGCGAACAACAATGAGCAGTTCTTC
CASSIVANNNEQFF
>few|TRBJ2-3|TRBV6-6|TRBD2
TGTGCCAGCAGTTGGACTAGCGGGGAAAACACAGATACGCAGTATTTT
CASSWTSGENTDTQYF
>.|TRBJ1-2|TRBV19|TRBD1
TGTGCCAGTAGATTCCGAGGACAGGGACCCTATGGCTACACCTTC
CASRFRGQGPYGYTF
>.|TRBJ1-5|TRBV6-5|.
TGTGCCAGCAGTGTGGACAGCTATAGCAATCAGCCCCAGCATTTT
CASSVDSYSNQPQHF
>.|TRBJ1-4|TRBV13|TRBD1
TGTGCCAGCAGCTTAGGCGGTTGGACAGGGGGCGGTGAAAAACTGTTTTTT
CASSLGGWTGGGEKLFF
>.|TRBJ2-5|TRBV2|.
TGTGCCAGTACGTCGCAGGGGCAGGTTATGGAGACCCAGTACTTC
CASTSQGQVMETQYF
>.|TRBJ1-1|TRBV2|.
TGTGCCAGCACACCCCTGGGGGCGGGCACTGAAGCTTTCTTT
CASTPLGAGTEAFF
>.|TRBJ2-7|TRBV19|TRBD1
TGTGCCAGTAGTGCCCGACAGGGGGCTAAAACCTACGAGCAGTACTTC
CASSARQGAKTYEQYF
>few|TRBJ2-2|TRBV10-3|TRBD1
TGTGCCATCAGGGCCCAGGGACAGGACACCGGGGAGCTGTTTTTT
CAIRAQGQDTGELFF